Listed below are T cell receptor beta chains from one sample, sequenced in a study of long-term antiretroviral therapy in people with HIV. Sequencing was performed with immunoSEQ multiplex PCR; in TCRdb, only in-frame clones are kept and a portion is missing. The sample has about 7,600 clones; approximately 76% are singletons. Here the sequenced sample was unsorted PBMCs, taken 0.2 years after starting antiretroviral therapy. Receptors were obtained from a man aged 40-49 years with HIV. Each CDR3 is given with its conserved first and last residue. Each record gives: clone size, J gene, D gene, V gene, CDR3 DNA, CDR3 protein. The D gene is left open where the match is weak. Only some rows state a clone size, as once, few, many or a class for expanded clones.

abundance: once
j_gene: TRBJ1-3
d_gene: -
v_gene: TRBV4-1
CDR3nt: TGCGCCAGCAGCCAGGGACTCAGCTCTGGAAACACCATATATTTT
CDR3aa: CASSQGLSSGNTIYF

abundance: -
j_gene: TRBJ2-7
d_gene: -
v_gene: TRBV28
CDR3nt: TGTGCCACACAGGGGGGGGCCTACGAGCAGTACTTC
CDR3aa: CATQGGAYEQYF

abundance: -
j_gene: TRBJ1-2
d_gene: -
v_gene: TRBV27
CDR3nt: TGTGCCAGCAGTTTAACGGGTTGGGATGGCTACACCTTC
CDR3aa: CASSLTGWDGYTF